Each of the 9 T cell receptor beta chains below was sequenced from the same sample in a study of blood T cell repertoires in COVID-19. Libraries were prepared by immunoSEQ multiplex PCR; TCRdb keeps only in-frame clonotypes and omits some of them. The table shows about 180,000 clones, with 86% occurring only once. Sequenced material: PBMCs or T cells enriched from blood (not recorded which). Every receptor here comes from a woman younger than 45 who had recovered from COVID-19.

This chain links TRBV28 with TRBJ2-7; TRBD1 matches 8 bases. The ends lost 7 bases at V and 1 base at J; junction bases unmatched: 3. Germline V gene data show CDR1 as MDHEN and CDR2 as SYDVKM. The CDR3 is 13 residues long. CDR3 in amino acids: CASTRTGSYEQYF. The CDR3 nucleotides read TGTGCCAGCACTCGGACAGGGTCCTACGAGCAGTACTTC.

CDR3 DNA sequence: TGTGCCAGCAGCTCCGGGACTAGCTTCTACGAGCAGTACTTC. It specifies CASSSGTSFYEQYF. V gene TRBV13 combines with J gene TRBJ2-7; 9 nucleotides agree with TRBD2. The CDR3 runs 14 residues. Per germline, CDR1 PRHDT and CDR2 FYEKMQ (reference sequence). V gave up 4 bases and J gave up 3 bases; unmatched junction bases: 4. Drawing the rest from reference TRBV13 and TRBJ2-7, the complete variable domain is AAGVIQSPRHLIKEKRETATLKCYPIPRHDTVYWYQQGPGQDPQFLISFYEKMQSDKGSIPDRFSAQQFSDYHSELNMSSLELGDSALYFCASSSGTSFYEQYFGPGTRLTVT.

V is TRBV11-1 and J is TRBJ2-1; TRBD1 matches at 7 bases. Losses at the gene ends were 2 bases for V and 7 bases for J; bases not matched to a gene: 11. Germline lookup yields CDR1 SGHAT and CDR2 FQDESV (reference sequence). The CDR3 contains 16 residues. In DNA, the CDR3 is TGTGCCAGCAGCTTATGGGCAGAGCTACAGGGGAATGAGCAGTTCTTC. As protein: CASSLWAELQGNEQFF. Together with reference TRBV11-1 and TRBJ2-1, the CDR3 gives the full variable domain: EAEVAQSPRYKITEKSQAVAFWCDPISGHATLYWYRQILGQGPELLVQFQDESVVDDSQLPKDRFSAERLKGVDSTLKIQPAELGDSAMYLCASSLWAELQGNEQFFGPGTRLTVL.

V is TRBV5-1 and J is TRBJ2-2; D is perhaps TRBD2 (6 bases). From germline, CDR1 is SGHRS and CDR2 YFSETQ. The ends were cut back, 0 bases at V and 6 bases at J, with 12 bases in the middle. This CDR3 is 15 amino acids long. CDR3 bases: TGCGCCAGCAGCTTGGATTCCAGGGACTCCGGGGAGCTGTTTTTT. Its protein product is CASSLDSRDSGELFF.

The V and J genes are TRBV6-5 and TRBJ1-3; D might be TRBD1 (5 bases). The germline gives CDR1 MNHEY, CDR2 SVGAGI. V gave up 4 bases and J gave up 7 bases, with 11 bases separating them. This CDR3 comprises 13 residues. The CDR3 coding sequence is TGTGCCAGCAGTTGGGACTTTAGCAACACCATATATTTT. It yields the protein CASSWDFSNTIYF.

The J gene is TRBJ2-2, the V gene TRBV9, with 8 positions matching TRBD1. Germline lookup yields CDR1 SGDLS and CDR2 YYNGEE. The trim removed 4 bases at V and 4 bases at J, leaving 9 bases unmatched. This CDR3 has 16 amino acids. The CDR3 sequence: CASSTLTGVGTGELFF. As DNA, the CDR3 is TGTGCCAGCAGCACTCTGACAGGGGTCGGCACCGGGGAGCTGTTTTTT. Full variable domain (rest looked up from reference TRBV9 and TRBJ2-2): DSGVTQTPKHLITATGQRVTLRCSPRSGDLSVYWYQQSLDQGLQFLIQYYNGEERAKGNILERFSAQQFPDLHSELNLSSLELGDSALYFCASSTLTGVGTGELFFGEGSRLTVL.

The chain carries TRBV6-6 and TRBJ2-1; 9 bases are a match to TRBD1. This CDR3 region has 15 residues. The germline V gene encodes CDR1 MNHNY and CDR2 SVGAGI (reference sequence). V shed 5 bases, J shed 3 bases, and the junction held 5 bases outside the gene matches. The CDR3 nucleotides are TGTGCCAGCAGTATCGGACAGGGGATCTACAATGAGCAGTTCTTC. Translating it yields CASSIGQGIYNEQFF.

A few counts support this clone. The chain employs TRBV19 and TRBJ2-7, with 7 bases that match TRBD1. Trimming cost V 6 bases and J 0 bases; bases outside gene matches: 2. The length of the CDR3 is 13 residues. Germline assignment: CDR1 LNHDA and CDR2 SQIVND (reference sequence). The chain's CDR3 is CASSRTGSYEQYF. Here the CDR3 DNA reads TGTGCCAGTAGCCGGACAGGCTCCTACGAGCAGTACTTC.

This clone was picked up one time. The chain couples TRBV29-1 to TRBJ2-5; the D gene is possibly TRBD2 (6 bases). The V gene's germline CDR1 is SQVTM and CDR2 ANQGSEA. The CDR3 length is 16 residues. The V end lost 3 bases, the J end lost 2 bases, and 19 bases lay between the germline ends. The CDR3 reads CSVELRDVADQETQYF. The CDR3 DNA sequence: TGCAGCGTTGAGCTCCGGGATGTAGCGGATCAAGAGACCCAGTACTTC.